The clone carrying this TCR beta chain was found once. The antigen remains undetermined. Assay: immunoSEQ multiplex PCR; the TCRdb copy retains only in-frame clones and omits some. The sample shows approximately 640,000 clones, approximately 79% of them seen only once. These data are taken from a study of shared clonotypes between healthy human individuals. Study information: Each donor had three CD4 naive, three CD4 memory, two CD8 naive and one CD8 memory plate. Points from the study as a whole: Lower generation probabilities were found for non-shared clonotypes than for those shared by all four donors.

The ends were cut back, 8 bases at V and 4 bases at J, with 17 bases in the middle. Germline values: CDR1 MNHEY, CDR2 SMNVEV (reference sequence). The CDR3 contains 14 residues. Sequencing input: memory CD4+ T cells sorted from blood. The subset: CD45RA-negative fraction. The chain joins TRBV27 to TRBJ1-2; D ambiguous. The sequence was collected from a woman aged 30 to 39 in good health. The CDR3 loop reads CASAQGMEGYGYTF. The CDR3 nucleotides are TGTGCCAGCGCGCAAGGGATGGAGGGCTATGGCTACACCTTC.